These 13 T cell receptor beta chains share one sample of origin, sequenced in a study of blood T cell repertoires in COVID-19. Clones were read by immunoSEQ multiplex PCR, and TCRdb kept only the in-frame ones, dropping some. The sample lists about 220,000 clones; 70% to 85% were seen once. Sequencing input: peripheral blood. Every receptor here comes from a man aged 50 to 60 with active or convalescent COVID-19.

The chain is built from TRBV7-2 and TRBJ2-2; D might be TRBD2 (5 bases). CDR1 SGHTA and CDR2 FQGNSA come from the germline V gene. V lost 4 bases to trimming and J lost 6 bases, with 15 bases between them. This CDR3 has 15 amino acids. CDR3 nucleotides: TGTGCCAGCAGCTCCCGGACTCTAGTGGCCGGGGAGCTGTTTTTT. Translation: CASSSRTLVAGELFF.

The J gene is TRBJ1-4, the V gene TRBV4-3; 10 bases fit TRBD1. This CDR3 is 19 amino acids long. The V segment lost 3 bases and the J segment 0 bases; nucleotides outside the gene matches: 10. The germline gives CDR1 LGHNA, CDR2 YSLEER. CDR3 sequence (DNA): TGCGCCAGCAGCCACACTTGGGACAGGGGACACGCAACTAATGAAAAACTGTTTTTT. This sequence encodes CASSHTWDRGHATNEKLFF.

V gene TRBV5-1 combines with J gene TRBJ2-1; 9 positions agree with TRBD2. Trimming cost V 4 bases and J 9 bases; bases outside gene matches: 17. CDR3 length: 17 amino acids. Germline loops: CDR1 SGHRS, CDR2 YFSETQ. CDR3 region: CASSEDPSRLAVGEQFF. The CDR3 coding sequence is TGCGCCAGCAGCGAAGATCCTAGCCGACTAGCGGTTGGTGAGCAGTTCTTC.

V gene TRBV19 combines with J gene TRBJ2-4; TRBD2 aligns across 7 bases. CDR1 and CDR2 (germline): LNHDA, SQIVND (reference sequence). Losses at the gene ends were 11 bases for V and 0 bases for J; bases not matched to a gene: 7. CDR3 length equals 14 residues. CDR3 in amino acids: CASGRGLAKNIQYF. The DNA for the CDR3 is TGTGCCTCTGGGAGGGGCCTAGCCAAAAACATTCAGTACTTC. Based on the CDR3 plus reference TRBV19 and TRBJ2-4, the full variable domain is DGGITQSPKYLFRKEGQNVTLSCEQNLNHDAMYWYRQDPGQGLRLIYYSQIVNDFQKGDIAEGYSVSREKKESFPLTVTSAQKNPTAFYLCASGRGLAKNIQYFGAGTRLSVL.

This clone turned up a few times. J is TRBJ1-4 and V is TRBV28; 8 positions agree with TRBD1. With V trimmed by 5 bases and J by 2 bases, 4 bases remained unmatched. The CDR3 extends over 15 amino acids. CDR1 is MDHEN and CDR2 is SYDVKM in the germline V gene. CDR3 DNA: TGTGCCAGCAGTCCTTGGACAGGGACTAATGAAAAACTGTTTTTT. Amino acid sequence: CASSPWTGTNEKLFF.

The gene calls are TRBV27 and TRBJ2-5; perhaps TRBD1 as D (6 bases). Germline-derived CDR1 and CDR2 are MNHEY and SMNVEV (reference sequence). The CDR3 length is 14 residues. Between the trimmed V and J ends, which lost 9 bases and 0 bases, there was a span of 14 bases. The CDR3 nucleotides read TGTGCCAGGCACAGGGCTGGGTACCAAGAGACCCAGTACTTC. Its protein is CARHRAGYQETQYF.

The chain employs TRBV5-1 and TRBJ1-1, with D maybe TRBD1 (6 bases). CDR1 is SGHRS and CDR2 is YFSETQ in the germline V gene. The CDR3 totals 14 residues. Trimming pared 2 bases from V and 3 bases from J, leaving 11 bases between. CDR3 protein: CASSLQGPYTEAFF. DNA for the CDR3: TGCGCCAGCAGCTTACAGGGCCCGTACACTGAAGCTTTCTTT.

CDR3 sequence: CASSLGYRGDSGNTIYF. The CDR3, as DNA: TGTGCCAGCAGCTTAGGATACAGGGGTGATTCTGGAAACACCATATATTTT. V and J are TRBV7-9 and TRBJ1-3, with 7 positions matching TRBD1. The V gene end was trimmed by 1 base and the J gene end by 1 base; junction bases not matched to a gene: 7. Germline V gene data show CDR1 as SEHNR and CDR2 as FQNEAQ (reference sequence). The CDR3 is 17 residues long.

This chain connects TRBV7-3 to TRBJ2-5, with D maybe TRBD2 (6 bases). This CDR3 is 16 amino acids long. V gave up 2 bases and J gave up 2 bases, with 15 bases separating them. Germline V gene sequence: CDR1 SGHTA, CDR2 FQGTGA. The CDR3 is CASSLGPGGAQETQYF. CDR3 coding DNA: TGTGCCAGCAGCTTAGGGCCCGGGGGAGCTCAAGAGACCCAGTACTTC.

The chain carries TRBV2 and TRBJ1-2; D not certain. Germline values: CDR1 SNHLY, CDR2 FYNNEI. Trimming pared 6 bases from V and 2 bases from J, leaving 7 bases between. The CDR3 covers 12 residues. The CDR3 sequence is CASSVQNYGYTF. The DNA of the CDR3 is TGTGCCAGCAGCGTCCAGAACTATGGCTACACCTTC.

V usage is TRBV4-3 and J usage is TRBJ1-6; no reliable D call. This CDR3 comprises 15 residues. CDR1 and CDR2 (germline): LGHNA, YSLEER. V was shortened by 0 bases and J by 8 bases, with 11 bases between the two germline ends. CDR3 sequence reads: CASSQDWFSDSPLHF. The CDR3 coding sequence is TGCGCCAGCAGCCAAGACTGGTTTTCGGATTCACCCCTCCACTTT.

The V gene is TRBV6-1, the J gene TRBJ1-5; D is uncertain. Germline values: CDR1 MNHNS, CDR2 SASEGT. Trimming stripped 3 bases from V and 0 bases from J, with 9 bases between. The CDR3 totals 15 residues. CDR3 protein: CASSDDQFSNQPQHF. DNA for the CDR3: TGTGCCAGCAGTGATGATCAGTTTAGCAATCAGCCCCAGCATTTT.

The chain uses TRBV5-1 and TRBJ2-5, with 9 bases identical to TRBD2. Looked up from germline, CDR1 is SGHRS and CDR2 is YFSETQ. The CDR3 totals 15 residues. Trimming cost V 0 bases and J 5 bases; bases outside gene matches: 5. Here the CDR3 reads CASSLVSGGRETQYF. The CDR3 nucleotides read TGCGCCAGCAGCTTGGTCAGCGGGGGGCGGGAGACCCAGTACTTC. Together with reference TRBV5-1 and TRBJ2-5, the CDR3 gives the full variable domain: KAGVTQTPRYLIKTRGQQVTLSCSPISGHRSVSWYQQTPGQGLQFLFEYFSETQRNKGNFPGRFSGRQFSNSRSEMNVSTLELGDSALYLCASSLVSGGRETQYFGPGTRLLVL.